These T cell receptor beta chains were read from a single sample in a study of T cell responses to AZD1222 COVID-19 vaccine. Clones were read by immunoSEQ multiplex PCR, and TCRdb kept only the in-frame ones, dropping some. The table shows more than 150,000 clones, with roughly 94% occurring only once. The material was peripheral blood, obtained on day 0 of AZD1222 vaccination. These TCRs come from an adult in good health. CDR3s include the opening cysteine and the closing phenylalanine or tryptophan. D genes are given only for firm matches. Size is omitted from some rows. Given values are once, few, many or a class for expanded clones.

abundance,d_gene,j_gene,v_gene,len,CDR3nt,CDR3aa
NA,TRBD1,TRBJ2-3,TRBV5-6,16,TGTGCCAGCAGCCCTGGACAGGGGGTCTTCACAGATACGCAGTATTTT,CASSPGQGVFTDTQYF
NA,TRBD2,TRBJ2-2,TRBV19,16,TGTGCCAGTAGTCATCTGGCTAGCGGGAGGACCGGGGAGCTGTTTTTT,CASSHLASGRTGELFF
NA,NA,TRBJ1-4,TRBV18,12,TGTGCCAGCTCACCAGGGAGTGAAAAACTGTTTTTT,CASSPGSEKLFF
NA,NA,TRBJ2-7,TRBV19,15,TGTGCCAGTAGTCATAATTGGGGCGGTACCTACGAGCAGTACTTC,CASSHNWGGTYEQYF
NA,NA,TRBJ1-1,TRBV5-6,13,TGTGCCAGCAGCTCCTTATTGAACACTGAAGCTTTCTTT,CASSSLLNTEAFF
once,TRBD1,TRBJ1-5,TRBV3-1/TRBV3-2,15,TGTGCCAGCAGCCAAGAACAGGGGTTCAATCAGCCCCAGCATTTT,CASSQEQGFNQPQHF
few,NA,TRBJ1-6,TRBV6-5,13,TGTGCCAGCACCCAAGACGGTAATTCACCCCTCCACTTT,CASTQDGNSPLHF
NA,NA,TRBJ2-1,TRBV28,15,TGTGCCAGCAGTCCCCATCGGGTTAGCGTCAATGAGCAGTTCTTC,CASSPHRVSVNEQFF
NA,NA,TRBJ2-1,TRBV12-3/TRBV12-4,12,TGTGCCAGCAGTTTACACGACAATGAGCAGTTCTTC,CASSLHDNEQFF
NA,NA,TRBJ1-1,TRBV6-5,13,TGTGCCAGCAGTCCACGGGGGAACACTGAAGCTTTCTTT,CASSPRGNTEAFF
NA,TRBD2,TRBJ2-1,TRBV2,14,TGTGCCAGCAGTGCTAGCGGGAGGGCGGGAGAGCAGTTCTTC,CASSASGRAGEQFF
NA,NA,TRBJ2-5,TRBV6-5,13,TGTGCCAGCAGAGGGACGCCTCGAGGGACCCAGTACTTC,CASRGTPRGTQYF
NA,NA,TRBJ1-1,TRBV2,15,TGTGCCAGCAGTGAACTGGGGATTCAAAACACTGAAGCTTTCTTT,CASSELGIQNTEAFF
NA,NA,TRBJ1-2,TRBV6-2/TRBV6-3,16,TGTGCCAGCAGTTATGATATCTACCGGTTACACTATGGCTACACCTTC,CASSYDIYRLHYGYTF
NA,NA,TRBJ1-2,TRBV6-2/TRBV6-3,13,TGTGCCAGCAGTTATGAGCGGAGATATGGCTACACCTTC,CASSYERRYGYTF
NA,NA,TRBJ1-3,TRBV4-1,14,TGCGCCAGCAGCCACGGGATCTCTGGAAACACCATATATTTT,CASSHGISGNTIYF
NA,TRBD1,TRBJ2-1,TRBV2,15,TGTGCCAGCAGTGAAGGACAGGGGCTCTACAATGAGCAGTTCTTC,CASSEGQGLYNEQFF
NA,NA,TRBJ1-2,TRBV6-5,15,TGTGCCAGCAGAATTGGTCTAGGGGAGAACTATGGCTACACCTTC,CASRIGLGENYGYTF
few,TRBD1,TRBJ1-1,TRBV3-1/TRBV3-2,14,TGTGCCAGCAGCCAGGCTGCCAGGGGGGCTGAAGCTTTCTTT,CASSQAARGAEAFF
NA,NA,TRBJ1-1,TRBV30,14,TGTGCCTGGATTTTCAGGGGACCTAACACTGAAGCTTTCTTT,CAWIFRGPNTEAFF
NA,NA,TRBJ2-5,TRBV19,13,TGTGCCAGTAGTATGGGATTTAAAGAGACCCAGTACTTC,CASSMGFKETQYF
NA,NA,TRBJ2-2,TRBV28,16,TGTGCCAGCAGTTTCGTGTTAACAGCGAACACCGGGGAGCTGTTTTTT,CASSFVLTANTGELFF
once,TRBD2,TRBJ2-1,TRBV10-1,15,TGCGCCAGCAGCGAAGCGGGGGGCAGATACAATGAGCAGTTCTTC,CASSEAGGRYNEQFF
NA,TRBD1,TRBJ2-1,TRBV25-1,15,TGTGCCAGCAGCAACGGACAGGGGGTAACCAATGAGCAGTTCTTC,CASSNGQGVTNEQFF
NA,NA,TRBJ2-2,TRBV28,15,TGTGCCAGCAGTTTGGATGAGGGCGACACCGGGGAGCTGTTTTTT,CASSLDEGDTGELFF
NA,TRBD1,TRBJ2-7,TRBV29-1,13,TGCAGCGTTCGGGACAGGGTTAACTACGAGCAGTACTTC,CSVRDRVNYEQYF
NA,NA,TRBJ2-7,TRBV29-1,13,TGCAGCGTTGCTCTCAAACGACTCTACGAGCAGTACTTC,CSVALKRLYEQYF
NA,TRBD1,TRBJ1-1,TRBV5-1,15,TGCGCCAGCAGCCGAACAGGGGGCGCGAACACTGAAGCTTTCTTT,CASSRTGGANTEAFF
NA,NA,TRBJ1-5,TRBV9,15,TGTGCCAGCAGCGTAGGGGCGGGGGGCAATCAGCCCCAGCATTTT,CASSVGAGGNQPQHF
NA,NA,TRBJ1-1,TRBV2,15,TGTGCCAGCTCCAACCGGGGCCGGCGGAACACTGAAGCTTTCTTT,CASSNRGRRNTEAFF
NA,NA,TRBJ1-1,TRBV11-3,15,TGTGCCAGCAGCTCCGGGGGGGGCTTGAACACTGAAGCTTTCTTT,CASSSGGGLNTEAFF
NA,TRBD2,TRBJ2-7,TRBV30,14,TGTGCCTGGAGTCTGGGGACTAGCTCGTCCGAGCAGTACTTC,CAWSLGTSSSEQYF
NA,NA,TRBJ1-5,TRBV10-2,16,TGCGCCAGCAGCCCCGCTACCCCCTTTGGCAATCAGCCCCAGCATTTT,CASSPATPFGNQPQHF
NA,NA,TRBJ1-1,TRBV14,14,TGTGCCAGCAGCCGGTGGGGAGGGCGCACTGAAGCTTTCTTT,CASSRWGGRTEAFF
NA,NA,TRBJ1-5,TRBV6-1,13,TGTGCCAGCAGTGATTTACCGGCTCAGCCCCAGCATTTT,CASSDLPAQPQHF
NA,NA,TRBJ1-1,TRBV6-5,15,TGTGCCAGCAGTTACTATGGGAGTGCGTCTACTGAAGCTTTCTTT,CASSYYGSASTEAFF
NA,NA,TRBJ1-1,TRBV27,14,TGTGCCAGCAGTTTGGGTGGGTTTGGCACTGAAGCTTTCTTT,CASSLGGFGTEAFF
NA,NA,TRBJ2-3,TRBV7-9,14,TGTGCCAGCAGCCCACTAGGTTTCTCAGATACGCAGTATTTT,CASSPLGFSDTQYF
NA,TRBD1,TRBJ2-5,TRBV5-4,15,TGTGCCAGCAGCTTCCAGGGGGCCATCGAAGAGACCCAGTACTTC,CASSFQGAIEETQYF
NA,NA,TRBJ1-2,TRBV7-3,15,TGTGCCAGCAGCCCGGCGACCGGCGGGAACTATGGCTACACCTTC,CASSPATGGNYGYTF
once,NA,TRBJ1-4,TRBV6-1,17,TGTGCCAGCAGTGAAGGAAAAGGGGGGTCTTCGGGTGAAAAACTGTTTTTT,CASSEGKGGSSGEKLFF
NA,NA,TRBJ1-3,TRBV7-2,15,TGTGCCAGCAGCGGGATGTGGAGCTCTGGAAACACCATATATTTT,CASSGMWSSGNTIYF